The source of this TCR beta chain is a study of patients and donors after allogeneic stem cell transplantation. MiXCR was run by TCRdb on the RT-PCR reads, yielding one entry per CDR3 protein. In the table there are hundreds of thousands of distinct CDR3 sequences, 13% to 15% of which are singletons. This clonotype was picked up one time. V lost 4 bases to trimming and J lost 16 bases; unmatched junction nucleotides: 15. Germline CDR1 reads MGHRA; CDR2 reads YSYEKL. This CDR3 is 14 amino acids long. Sequenced input: blood, either unsorted or a sorted T cell fraction (not recorded which). The chain joins TRBV4-1 to TRBJ2-1; TRBD1 matches at 8 bases. The clonotype originates from a human donor who was either an allogeneic HSCT recipient or a stem cell or donor lymphocyte infusion donor (not recorded which). It is not recorded whose cells these are; they may come from a transplant donor. CDR3 DNA: TGCGCCAGCAGCCCCACCGGCAGGGGGCCAAGGGGCTTCTTC. The encoded protein is CASSPTGRGPRGFF.